This T cell receptor (beta chain) was sequenced during a study of regulatory T cells in long-lasting Graves disease. Arm-PCR with iRepertoire HTBI primers amplified the CDR3 regions for these TCR beta libraries. Original processing methods: The samples yielded about 63 TRBV and 13 to 15 TRBJ segments. TCRdb re-called the multiplex PCR reads with MiXCR, one entry per CDR3 protein. What appears here as the V and J calls and clone size reflects TCRdb's work, not the paper's. The data contain fewer than 600,000 distinct CDR3 sequences, 20% to 25% of them singletons. Described time point: persistent/refractory GD, antithyroid drugs over 5 years with positive TRAb. The authors made the TCR library using RNA they extracted from PBMCs. Under American Thyroid Association guidelines, Graves' disease was diagnosed. Patient provenance is recorded as an endocrinology department in Xi'an, China. Trimming shortened V by 5 bases and J by 1 base, and 15 bases separated the two germline ends. Germline assignment: CDR1 MDHEN and CDR2 SYDVKM. The CDR3 length is 16 residues.

There are a few counts of this clonotype. What it binds is not known. Study observations and caveats: The work looked only at peripheral blood and did not look at thyroid tissue.

Sequences were derived from peripheral blood mononuclear cells (PBMCs), sampled when the disease was refractory, from a patient treated with antithyroid drugs. The receptor was derived from a female donor with Graves disease. This chain links TRBV28 with TRBJ1-3, with D possibly matching TRBD1 (6 bases). CDR3 nucleotides: TGTGCCAGCAGTATTAACAGGGACGAATCTGGAAACACCATATATTTT. It codes for CASSINRDESGNTIYF.